What follows are 14 T cell receptor beta chains derived from one specimen sequenced in a study of Graves' ophthalmopathy and Graves' hyperthyroidism. The sequenced template was RNA, covering the TCR beta CDR3 region. HTBI primers were employed in first-round RT-PCR, then a second-round multiplex PCR followed. TCRdb re-called the multiplex PCR reads through MiXCR, storing one row per CDR3 protein. The sample contains some 380,000 distinct CDR3 sequences, about 16% of which appear only once. Sequencing used peripheral blood. All receptors come from a young woman with stable Graves' hyperthyroidism.

This clonotype was observed at least ten times. The chain carries TRBV20-1 and TRBJ1-1; TRBD1 agrees at 7 bases. J lost 1 base, V lost 3 bases, and 8 bases had no gene match. Per germline, CDR1 DFQATT and CDR2 SNEGSKA (reference sequence). The CDR3 runs to 15 residues. CDR3 amino acids: CSARYPGQTNTEAFF. The CDR3, as DNA: TGCAGTGCTAGGTACCCGGGACAGACGAACACTGAAGCTTTCTTT.

This clonotype has at least ten counts. The J gene is TRBJ2-2, the V gene TRBV12-3 or TRBV12-4; TRBD1 matches at 8 bases. The CDR3 totals 13 residues. The DNA for the CDR3 is TGTGTCAACCGACAGGGGTTAGGCGGGGAGCTGTTTTTT. It codes for CVNRQGLGGELFF.

This clonotype was seen repeatedly, ten times or more. The chain has TRBV7-6 and TRBJ2-5; D gene unclear. Germline CDR1 and CDR2: SGHVS and FNYEAQ. The CDR3 extends over 15 amino acids. V lost 6 bases, J lost 2 bases, and 16 bases lay in between. CDR3 sequence: CASRAVAQNQETQYF. The CDR3 coding sequence is TGTGCCAGCAGGGCCGTGGCACAGAATCAAGAGACCCAGTACTTC.

This clonotype was seen many times. The chain recombines TRBV18 with TRBJ1-5; 9 bases match TRBD1. CDR3 size: 14 residues. V trimming: 6 bases; J trimming: 7 bases; junction bases outside the gene matches: 7. Germline lookup yields CDR1 KGHSH and CDR2 LQKENI. CDR3 bases: TGTGCCAGCTCTGCTACAGGGGGCGCCCAGCCCCAGCATTTT. It codes for CASSATGGAQPQHF.

This clonotype was seen at least ten times. This rearrangement joins TRBV6-5 to TRBJ1-1; 7 bases match TRBD1. The J segment lost 7 bases and the V segment lost 8 bases, leaving 7 bases of the junction unmatched. The CDR3 is 12 residues long. CDR1 is MNHEY, CDR2 SVGAGI, per germline. The CDR3 coding sequence is TGTGCCAGCGATTTTTGGGACAGTGAAGCTTTCTTT. Protein sequence: CASDFWDSEAFF.

There are many counts of this clonotype. The V and J genes are TRBV6-1 and TRBJ2-7, with TRBD1 matching 12 bases. Losses at the gene ends were 5 bases for V and 6 bases for J; bases not matched to a gene: 2. The CDR3 spans 13 residues. Germline loops: CDR1 MNHNS, CDR2 SASEGT. The CDR3 loop reads CASSRDRGLEQYF. The CDR3 DNA reads as TGTGCCAGCAGTAGGGACAGGGGGCTCGAGCAGTACTTC.

There are many counts of this clonotype. The DNA for the CDR3 is TGCAGTGCTCCCGGGACAGGGAAGCAAGAGACCCAGTACTTC. It translates to CSAPGTGKQETQYF. The chain employs TRBV20-1 and TRBJ2-5; 9 bases are shared with TRBD1. J was trimmed by 2 bases and V by 5 bases; bases with no gene match: 6. The CDR3 consists of 14 residues. Germline V CDR1 and CDR2: DFQATT, SNEGSKA (reference sequence).

This clonotype has ten or more counts. The chain has TRBV11-2 and TRBJ2-2; D may correspond to TRBD1 or TRBD2 (5 bases each). Deletions cut 5 bases from V and 1 base from J, with 11 bases between. Germline loops: CDR1 SGHAT, CDR2 FQNNGV. The CDR3 totals 15 residues. The CDR3 bases are TGTGCCAGCAGCACTCGGGACGGGAACACCGGGGAGCTGTTTTTT. Its protein product is CASSTRDGNTGELFF.

V usage is TRBV7-2 and J usage is TRBJ2-7, with D tentatively TRBD2 (6 bases). V lost 4 bases to trimming and J lost 7 bases, with 17 bases between them. The CDR3 is made up of 14 amino acids. From germline, CDR1 is SGHTA and CDR2 FQGNSA. The CDR3 protein is CASSSLTGVGEQYF. Here the CDR3 DNA reads TGTGCCAGCAGCTCCCTAACGGGAGTGGGGGAGCAGTACTTC.

This clonotype was seen many times. The chain is built from TRBV11-1 and TRBJ1-2, with D perhaps matching TRBD1 (5 bases). Germline-derived CDR1 and CDR2 are SGHAT and FQDESV (reference sequence). This CDR3 comprises 13 residues. The germline V and J ends were trimmed by 4 bases and 7 bases, with 13 bases remaining between them. CDR3: CASSSTWGTGYTF. Written as DNA, the CDR3 is TGTGCCAGCAGCTCAACTTGGGGGACTGGCTACACCTTC.

Many counts were recorded for this clonotype. One end of the junction fails to match germline, which may point to a read error. The V and J genes are TRBV4-1 and TRBJ1-1; D is perhaps TRBD1 (6 bases). This CDR3 has 12 amino acids. Germline loops: CDR1 MGHRA, CDR2 YSYEKL. The CDR3 here is CASSQTQGNAVF. For the CDR3, the DNA is TGCGCCAGCAGCCAAACACAGGGAAATGCCGTCTTT.

This clonotype was found many times. This sequence joins TRBV12-3 or TRBV12-4 and TRBJ1-1; a possible D gene is TRBD1 (6 bases). Trimming cost V 7 bases and J 4 bases, with 19 bases left between them. This CDR3 has 15 amino acids. CDR3 coding DNA: TGTGCCAGCACCCAATTACAGGGAATCGGCACTGAAGCTTTCTTT. Translation gives CASTQLQGIGTEAFF.

This clonotype was detected ten times or more. The rearrangement links TRBV7-2 to TRBJ1-1; D perhaps matches TRBD1 (6 bases). Deletions cut 8 bases from V and 1 base from J, with 17 bases between. Germline assignment: CDR1 SGHTA and CDR2 FQGNSA. The CDR3 is 15 amino acids. The CDR3 loop reads CASRKRDTTNTEAFF. CDR3 nucleotides: TGTGCCAGCCGAAAACGGGACACGACGAACACTGAAGCTTTCTTT.

In its sample, this clonotype was seen many times. The chain has TRBV7-2 and TRBJ1-5, with D perhaps matching TRBD1 (5 bases). Between the trimmed V and J ends, which lost 5 bases and 9 bases, there was a span of 17 bases. The CDR3 contains 14 residues. Germline V gene sequence: CDR1 SGHTA, CDR2 FQGNSA. The DNA of the CDR3 is TGTGCCAGCAGCCCTACAGGTATACCTTGGCCCCAGCATTTT. Translation: CASSPTGIPWPQHF.